This T cell receptor beta chain stems from a study of cytomegalovirus exposure and HLA in healthy donors. Looking at the study overall: The 95 to 150 validation repertoires used the same platform as the approximately 670 first-cohort repertoires, a later analysis reported. Overall study findings and caveats: Specificity for CMV antigens was confirmed in vitro for a few of the CMV-associated chains. The tendency of first-cohort TCR clusters to co-occur in the 100 to 150 validation repertoires was identified by a subsequent analysis.

Deletions cut 2 bases from V and 7 bases from J, with 14 bases between. CDR1 MNHEY and CDR2 SMNVEV come from the germline V gene (reference sequence). The CDR3 is 14 residues long. Profiling relied on immunoSEQ multiplex PCR, and the TCRdb table lists in-frame clones only, not all of them. This table has under 250,000 clones, roughly 84% appearing once. On this clone itself: The antigen is undetermined.

Material for sequencing was PBMCs. The clonotype comes from a woman between 18 and 29 years old in good health and CMV-seropositive. The chain has TRBV27 and TRBJ1-1, with D unresolved. As DNA, the CDR3 is TGTGCCAGCAGTTTAACATTCAGTGGTGGTGAAGCTTTCTTT. Translated, it gives CASSLTFSGGEAFF.